Described below is a single TCR beta chain sequence and its context. Its matching antigen is unknown. Libraries were made from TCR beta cDNA, and they carried unique molecular identifiers. TCRdb reanalysed the PCR reads using MiXCR and keeps one entry per CDR3 protein. Among hundreds of thousands of distinct CDR3 sequences listed, approximately 53% were seen once. These data belong to a study of post-analysis software for immune sequencing data. Study summary: Included among the disease courses, which were recorded for the cohort, were relapsing-remitting, secondary progressive and progressive-relapsing multiple sclerosis.

This CDR3 is 14 amino acids long. Germline lookup yields CDR1 SGHRS and CDR2 YFSETQ. V gave up 4 bases and J gave up 0 bases, with 11 bases separating them. Overall study findings and caveats: Samples made in the same batch grouped tightly together by F measure. When patients were compared with controls, 4 or 5 TRBV segments were more frequent, TRBV5-6, TRBV5-1 and TRBV20-1 among them. Controls showed significantly higher normalized Chao1 diversity than did multiple sclerosis patients.

The sequencing input was blood. The chain links TRBV5-1 to TRBJ2-7; possible D gene TRBD1, 6 bases. The sequence derives from a girl aged 5-17 years with multiple sclerosis. This chain's CDR3 is CASSARDTSYEQYF. The CDR3 DNA is TGCGCCAGCAGCGCCCGGGACACCTCCTACGAGCAGTACTTC.